This passage covers 26 T cell receptor beta chains from one sample sequenced in a study of blood T cell repertoires in COVID-19 (dated by TCRdb to 2019 to 2021). The library was generated by the immunoSEQ multiplex PCR assay. Sourced from immuneACCESS, this table was stored by TCRdb with only in-frame sequences that have V and J called. A share of the clones is absent; for the studies checked, an unresolved V gene accounts for under half, and the remainder has no known explanation. Recorded for this sample are approximately 210,000 clones; 70% to 90% of them occurred a single time. Roughly 15% of the sample is held by the ten biggest clonotypes. Sequencing used PBMCs or T cells enriched from blood (not recorded which). All receptors come from a woman aged 50 to 60 with acute COVID-19.

V is TRBV7-8 and J is TRBJ2-3, with TRBD2 matching 9 bases. J was trimmed by 1 base and V by 5 bases; bases with no gene match: 7. The CDR3 is 16 residues long. CDR1 and CDR2 from the germline V gene are SGHVS and FQNEAQ. DNA of the CDR3: TGTGCCAGCAGCCCCCGACTAGCGGACGGCACAGATACGCAGTATTTT. This gives the protein CASSPRLADGTDTQYF.

Turning to this clone: Other nucleotide sequences in the sample specify the same CDR3. The J gene is TRBJ2-7, the V gene TRBV4-1; 14 bases map to TRBD2. V gave up 6 bases and J gave up 4 bases; unmatched junction bases: 5. The germline V gene encodes CDR1 MGHRA and CDR2 YSYEKL. This CDR3 region has 15 residues. CDR3 coding DNA: TGCGCCAGCAGTCGAGGGACTAGCGGGAGTTACGAGCAGTACTTC. This encodes CASSRGTSGSYEQYF.

The chain is built from TRBV7-2 and TRBJ1-4, with TRBD1 identical over 7 bases. Germline V CDR1 and CDR2: SGHTA, FQGNSA. The trim removed 5 bases at V and 5 bases at J, leaving 11 bases unmatched. This CDR3 region has 16 residues. The CDR3 protein is CASSPLRLGGNEKLFF. As DNA, the CDR3 is TGTGCCAGCAGCCCACTCCGGTTAGGGGGCAATGAAAAACTGTTTTTT.

DNA for the CDR3: TGTGCCAGCAGCGTACGGAGCTCTGGGGCCAACGTCCTGACTTTC. Translation: CASSVRSSGANVLTF. The gene calls are TRBV9 and TRBJ2-6; D not certain. Germline CDR1 is SGDLS and CDR2 is YYNGEE. The CDR3 is 15 amino acids. V was cut by 1 base and J by 0 bases, with 5 bases left in between.

In nucleotides, the CDR3 is TGTGCCAGCAGCCAAGACCACGGGGTTTTGGGGACCCAGTACTTC. As protein: CASSQDHGVLGTQYF. The J gene is TRBJ2-5, the V gene TRBV3-1 (or the pseudogene TRBV3-2), with D perhaps matching TRBD2 (5 bases). Germline lookup yields CDR1 LGHDT and CDR2 YNNKEL (reference sequence). The V end was cut by 0 bases, the J end by 7 bases, with 15 bases between. The CDR3 extends over 15 amino acids.

The chain carries TRBV23-1 and TRBJ2-7; D possibly corresponds to TRBD1 (6 bases). Being an ORF, TRBV23-1 has a function that is uncertain. This CDR3 region has 15 residues. The V and J ends lost 2 bases and 0 bases respectively, with 11 bases between them. CDR3 region: CASSQGTMSSYEQYF. The CDR3 DNA sequence: TGCGCCAGCAGTCAAGGGACAATGAGCTCCTACGAGCAGTACTTC.

This clone was seen once. The chain is built from TRBV24-1 and TRBJ2-2, with 8 positions matching TRBD1. V lost 4 bases and J lost 6; bases outside the gene matches: 6. The germline V gene encodes CDR1 KGHDR and CDR2 SFDVKD. CDR3 length equals 15 residues. The CDR3 DNA reads as TGTGCCACCAGTGACCCCATGACAGGGGCCGGGGAGCTGTTTTTT. It encodes CATSDPMTGAGELFF.

This chain links TRBV28 with TRBJ2-7; 8 bases are shared with TRBD1. This CDR3 has 15 amino acids. Germline assignment: CDR1 MDHEN and CDR2 SYDVKM. The V gene end was trimmed by 5 bases and the J gene end by 2 bases; junction bases not matched to a gene: 8. This chain's CDR3 is CASSIPGTGTYEQYF. In nucleotides, the CDR3 is TGTGCCAGCAGTATACCCGGGACAGGTACCTACGAGCAGTACTTC.

This clone appeared once. V is TRBV18 and J is TRBJ2-7; D is undetermined. Deletions cut 1 base from V and 5 bases from J, with 12 bases between. CDR1 KGHSH and CDR2 LQKENI come from the germline V gene. The CDR3 runs to 14 residues. CDR3 region: CASSPLDSANEQYF. The CDR3 DNA follows: TGTGCCAGCTCACCACTAGACTCTGCTAACGAGCAGTACTTC. The whole variable domain, filled in from reference TRBV18 and TRBJ2-7, reads NAGVMQNPRHLVRRRGQEARLRCSPMKGHSHVYWYRQLPEEGLKFMVYLQKENIIDESGMPKERFSAEFPKEGPSILRIQQVVRGDSAAYFCASSPLDSANEQYFGPGTRLTVT.

The chain uses TRBV5-1 and TRBJ1-3; 11 bases map to TRBD1. CDR1 and CDR2 from the germline V gene are SGHRS and YFSETQ. CDR3 length equals 18 residues. Trimming cost V 3 bases and J 2 bases; bases outside gene matches: 10. DNA for the CDR3: TGCGCCAGCAGCTCCTCCTCCCCGGGACAGGGGGCTGGAAACACCATATATTTT. This sequence encodes CASSSSSPGQGAGNTIYF.

The genes are TRBV18 and TRBJ2-1, with D possibly being TRBD1 (5 bases). CDR1 KGHSH and CDR2 LQKENI come from the germline V gene. The CDR3 is 17 amino acids. V lost 3 bases, J lost 4 bases, and 19 bases lay in between. The CDR3 bases are TGTGCCAGCTCACCCCGATCGACAGTAACCATTTACAATGAGCAGTTCTTC. The encoded protein is CASSPRSTVTIYNEQFF.

This rearrangement joins TRBV5-4 to TRBJ2-2; 9 nucleotides align to TRBD1. V lost 0 bases and J lost 5; bases outside the gene matches: 8. CDR3 length: 17 amino acids. Germline V gene sequence: CDR1 SGHNT, CDR2 YYREEE (reference sequence). CDR3 sequence reads: CASSLVPGQGNTGELFF. The CDR3 region has the DNA TGTGCCAGCAGCTTGGTACCGGGACAGGGTAATACCGGGGAGCTGTTTTTT. The variable domain in full, completed from reference TRBV5-4 and TRBJ2-2, reads ETGVTQSPTHLIKTRGQQVTLRCSSQSGHNTVSWYQQALGQGPQFIFQYYREEENGRGNFPPRFSGLQFPNYSSELNVNALELDDSALYLCASSLVPGQGNTGELFFGEGSRLTVL.

The rearrangement links TRBV5-4 to TRBJ2-1; TRBD2 agrees at 10 bases. In germline, CDR1 is SGHNT, CDR2 YYREEE (reference sequence). This CDR3 comprises 15 residues. The ends lost 6 bases at V and 4 bases at J; junction bases unmatched: 7. CDR3 loop: CASKGLAGEYNEQFF. The CDR3 nucleotides read TGTGCCAGCAAGGGGCTAGCGGGAGAGTACAATGAGCAGTTCTTC. The entire variable domain, with the rest obtained from reference TRBV5-4 and TRBJ2-1, is as follows: ETGVTQSPTHLIKTRGQQVTLRCSSQSGHNTVSWYQQALGQGPQFIFQYYREEENGRGNFPPRFSGLQFPNYSSELNVNALELDDSALYLCASKGLAGEYNEQFFGPGTRLTVL.

J is TRBJ2-4 and V is TRBV2; 8 bases are shared with TRBD1. The CDR3 sequence is 12 residues long. J lost 7 bases, V lost 6 bases, and 2 bases had no gene match. CDR1 is SNHLY and CDR2 is FYNNEI in the germline V gene. DNA of the CDR3: TGTGCCAGCAGGGACAGGGCCAACATTCAGTACTTC. This encodes CASRDRANIQYF.

The sample holds one count of this clone. The chain recombines TRBV4-3 with TRBJ2-3, with 11 bases lining up with TRBD2. Germline V lookup: CDR1 LGHNA, CDR2 YSLEER. J gave up 7 bases and V 3 bases, and 6 bases lay outside the gene matches. The CDR3 extends over 15 amino acids. This chain's CDR3 is CASSQTSGDAYTQYF. The CDR3 nucleotides read TGCGCCAGCAGCCAGACTAGCGGGGACGCTTATACGCAGTATTTT.

The chain joins TRBV15 to TRBJ2-5; 7 bases are a match to TRBD1. J gave up 7 bases and V 5 bases, and 16 bases lay outside the gene matches. The CDR3 extends over 16 amino acids. Per germline, CDR1 LNHNV and CDR2 YYDKDF (reference sequence). CDR3 nucleotides: TGTGCCACCAGCCCCTTGGGCCGACAGGGTCGAGCGACCCAGTACTTC. It specifies CATSPLGRQGRATQYF.

This clone was seen only a few times. The rearrangement uses TRBV13 and TRBJ2-3; the match to TRBD2 covers 8 bases. Per germline, CDR1 PRHDT and CDR2 FYEKMQ (reference sequence). This CDR3 contains 18 residues. Trimming took 2 bases from V and 1 from J; bases not matched to a gene: 11. CDR3 coding DNA: TGTGCCAGCAGCTTATTTCAGCGGGAGAGGTTGGGCACAGATACGCAGTATTTT. This translates into CASSLFQRERLGTDTQYF.

This rearrangement joins TRBV19 to TRBJ2-7, with 7 bases that match TRBD1. CDR3 length: 13 residues. V lost 10 bases to trimming and J lost 2 bases; unmatched junction nucleotides: 8. Germline V lookup: CDR1 LNHDA, CDR2 SQIVND (reference sequence). CDR3 nucleotide sequence: TGTGCCACCGCGCCGGGACAGACCTACGAGCAGTACTTC. It is translated as CATAPGQTYEQYF. Using reference TRBV19 and TRBJ2-7 for the parts outside the CDR3, the full variable domain is DGGITQSPKYLFRKEGQNVTLSCEQNLNHDAMYWYRQDPGQGLRLIYYSQIVNDFQKGDIAEGYSVSREKKESFPLTVTSAQKNPTAFYLCATAPGQTYEQYFGPGTRLTVT.

V gene TRBV7-8 combines with J gene TRBJ2-3, with a possible D match to TRBD2 (6 bases). The CDR3 has 13 amino acids. Germline CDR1 and CDR2: SGHVS and FQNEAQ. The germline V and J ends were trimmed by 5 bases and 6 bases, with 12 bases remaining between them. CDR3 nucleotide sequence: TGTGCCAGCAGCAGGGACTCCCCGGATACGCAGTATTTT. Its translation: CASSRDSPDTQYF.

This sequence joins TRBV18 and TRBJ2-7, with D possibly matching TRBD2 (6 bases). CDR3 length: 15 residues. Germline V gene data show CDR1 as KGHSH and CDR2 as LQKENI. Trimming removed 0 bases at V and 4 bases at J, with 13 bases between. In DNA form, the CDR3 reads TGTGCCAGCTCACCACCGGGTAGCGGAACTTACGAGCAGTACTTC. Protein product: CASSPPGSGTYEQYF.

V usage is TRBV13 and J usage is TRBJ2-1, with a possible D match to TRBD1 (5 bases). CDR3 length equals 14 residues. Germline CDR1 is PRHDT and CDR2 is FYEKMQ (reference sequence). V was pared by 5 bases and J by 5 bases, with 13 bases between. The CDR3: CASSQPTEHNEQFF. CDR3 nucleotides: TGTGCCAGCAGCCAACCGACAGAACACAATGAGCAGTTCTTC.

This chain links TRBV27 with TRBJ1-4; 7 nucleotides agree with TRBD1. Per the germline V gene, CDR1 is MNHEY and CDR2 is SMNVEV (reference sequence). This CDR3 is built from 15 residues. J gave up 3 bases and V 10 bases, and 11 bases lay outside the gene matches. CDR3 sequence: CATSNWDRPNEKLFF. The CDR3 DNA is TGTGCCACCTCGAATTGGGACAGACCTAATGAAAAACTGTTTTTT.

The V call is TRBV7-8, the J call TRBJ2-1, with 7 bases fitting TRBD2. Germline values: CDR1 SGHVS, CDR2 FQNEAQ. This CDR3 is built from 14 residues. Germline trimming cut 0 bases from V and 10 bases from J; bases unmatched to any gene: 6. CDR3 DNA sequence: TGTGCCAGCAGCTTAGCGGGAGGGCCGCGGGAGCAGTTCTTC. Translation gives CASSLAGGPREQFF. Complete variable domain (other parts from reference TRBV7-8 and TRBJ2-1): GAGVSQSPRYKVAKRGQDVALRCDPISGHVSLFWYQQALGQGPEFLTYFQNEAQLDKSGLPSDRFFAERPEGSVSTLKIQRTQQEDSAVYLCASSLAGGPREQFFGPGTRLTVL.

CDR3 residues: CSVEGGPASRFF. DNA of the CDR3: TGCAGCGTTGAAGGGGGGCCCGCGTCTCGGTTCTTC. This chain joins TRBV29-1 and TRBJ2-1; maybe TRBD1 (6 bases). V lost 1 base and J lost 15, with 16 bases in between. Germline assignment: CDR1 SQVTM and CDR2 ANQGSEA. The CDR3 is 12 amino acids.

CDR3 bases: TGTGCCAGCAGCCAACGGACAGGGGGATATAATTCACCCCTCCACTTT. It codes for CASSQRTGGYNSPLHF. The rearrangement uses TRBV7-9 and TRBJ1-6, with 10 bases fitting TRBD1. This CDR3 contains 16 residues. Germline lookup yields CDR1 SEHNR and CDR2 FQNEAQ (reference sequence). Unmatched junction bases numbered 5, after V lost 5 bases and J lost 4 bases.

The chain carries TRBV27 and TRBJ1-1, with D possibly being TRBD1 (6 bases). V lost 4 bases, J lost 1 base, and 7 bases lay in between. The CDR3 runs to 13 residues. The germline V gene encodes CDR1 MNHEY and CDR2 SMNVEV (reference sequence). CDR3 nucleotides: TGTGCCAGCAGTTCGACAGGGAACACTGAAGCTTTCTTT. This gives the protein CASSSTGNTEAFF.